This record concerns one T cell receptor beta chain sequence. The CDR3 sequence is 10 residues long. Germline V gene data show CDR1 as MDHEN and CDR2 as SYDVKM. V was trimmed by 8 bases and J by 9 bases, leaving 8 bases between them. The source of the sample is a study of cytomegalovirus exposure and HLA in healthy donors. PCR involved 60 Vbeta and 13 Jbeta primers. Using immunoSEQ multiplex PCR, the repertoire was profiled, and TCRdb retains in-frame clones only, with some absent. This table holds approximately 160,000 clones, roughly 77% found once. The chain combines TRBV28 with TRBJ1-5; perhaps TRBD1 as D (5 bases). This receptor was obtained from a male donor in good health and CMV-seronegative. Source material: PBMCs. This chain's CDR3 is CASSTGPQHF. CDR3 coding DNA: TGTGCCAGCTCCACAGGGCCCCAGCATTTT. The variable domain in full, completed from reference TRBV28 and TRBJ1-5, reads DVKVTQSSRYLVKRTGEKVFLECVQDMDHENMFWYRQDPGLGLRLIYFSYDVKMKEKGDIPEGYSVSREKKERFSLILESASTNQTSMYLCASSTGPQHFGDGTRLSIL.